This T cell receptor beta chain is from a study of early T cells in non-severe SARS-CoV-2 infection. Study-level information: The study sequenced bulk RNA from unsorted whole blood, with chains unpaired.

V lost 3 bases, J lost 4 bases, and 20 bases lay in between. The CDR3 loop spans 17 amino acids. CDR1 and CDR2 (germline): SEHNR, FQNEAQ (reference sequence). cDNA molecules, individually, were tagged with unique molecular identifiers. TCRdb recomputed calls from the 5' RACE reads with MiXCR, one row per CDR3 protein. The sample lists roughly 90,000 distinct CDR3 sequences; more than 13% were seen once. Study observations and caveats: Using VDJdb, the matching emphasized anti-spike CD8 responses while missing private and CD4 specificities.

Only a few counts were recorded for this clonotype. Its cognate antigen is unknown. The V gene is TRBV7-9, the J gene TRBJ2-3, with D maybe TRBD1 (7 bases). The sequenced sample was whole blood. The sequence was obtained from an adult who was a healthcare worker with PCR-confirmed SARS-CoV-2 infection or an uninfected control (not recorded which). CDR3 sequence reads: CASSLPRVRGEADTQYF. The CDR3 DNA sequence: TGTGCCAGCAGCTTGCCGAGGGTCAGGGGGGAGGCAGATACGCAGTATTTT. The variable domain in full, with the rest retrieved from reference TRBV7-9 and TRBJ2-3, is DTGVSQNPRHKITKRGQNVTFRCDPISEHNRLYWYRQTLGQGPEFLTYFQNEAQLEKSRLLSDRFSAERPKGSFSTLEIQRTEQGDSAMYLCASSLPRVRGEADTQYFGPGTRLTVL.